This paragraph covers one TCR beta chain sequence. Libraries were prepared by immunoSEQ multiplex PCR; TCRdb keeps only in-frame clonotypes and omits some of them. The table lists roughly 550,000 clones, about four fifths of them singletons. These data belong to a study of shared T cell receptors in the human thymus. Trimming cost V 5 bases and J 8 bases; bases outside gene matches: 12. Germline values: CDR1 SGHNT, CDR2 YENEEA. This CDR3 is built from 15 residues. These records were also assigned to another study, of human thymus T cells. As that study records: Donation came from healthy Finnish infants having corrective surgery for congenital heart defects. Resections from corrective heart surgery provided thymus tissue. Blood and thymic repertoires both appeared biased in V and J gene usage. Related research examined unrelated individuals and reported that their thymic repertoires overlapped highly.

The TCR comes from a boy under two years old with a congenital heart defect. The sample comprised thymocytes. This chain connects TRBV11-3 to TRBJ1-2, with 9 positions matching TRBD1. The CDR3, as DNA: TGTGCCAGCAGCCGTCAACAGGGGGCTGTGTACGGCTACACCTTC. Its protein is CASSRQQGAVYGYTF.